This TCR beta chain appears in the sequencing data of a study of T cells in tuberculosis. Stated time point: new active TB diagnosis, blood taken before or within 7 days of starting treatment. The junction had 6 bases not matched to a gene; V was cut back by 0 bases and J by 7 bases. The CDR3 loop spans 16 amino acids. Germline CDR1 is KGHSH and CDR2 is LQKENI. Assay used: immunoSEQ multiplex PCR; TCRdb lists only in-frame clones, some missing. The sample consists of 25,000 to 30,000 clones, about 91% of them appearing once. The sample in question was PBMCs, obtained at tuberculosis diagnosis. The J gene is TRBJ2-1, the V gene TRBV18, with 10 bases identical to TRBD1. The clonotype comes from an adult with tuberculosis. This CDR3 is CASSPPEGQGWNEQFF. Written as DNA, the CDR3 is TGTGCCAGCTCACCACCGGAGGGACAGGGGTGGAATGAGCAGTTCTTC.